What follows are 14 T cell receptor beta chains derived from one specimen sequenced in a study of human T cells and chemical hapten exposure. TCRdb recomputed calls from the RACE reads with MiXCR, one row per CDR3 protein. The table records over 70,000 distinct CDR3 sequences, around 8.8% of them present only once. Regarding time point: patch test 2, 6 weeks after DPC sensitization. Described treatment: therapeutic diphenylcyclopropenone sensitization with weekly scalp DPC. The sequences come from whole blood, collected in connection with sensitization to the hapten diphenylcyclopropenone (DPC). The receptors stem from a woman in her forties or fifties with alopecia areata. Some clones in this sample may be carry-over from other donors' samples.

This clonotype was counted at least ten times. CDR3 in DNA: TGTGCCTGGACTACCGGGACAGGGGGCACAGATACGCAGTATTTT. This encodes CAWTTGTGGTDTQYF. J is TRBJ2-3 and V is TRBV30; 10 positions match TRBD1. The germline gives CDR1 GTSNPN, CDR2 SVGIG (reference sequence). Trimming took 4 bases from V and 1 from J; bases not matched to a gene: 5. This CDR3 is built from 15 residues.

This clonotype was seen a few times. The chain uses TRBV12-3 or TRBV12-4 and TRBJ2-1, with 11 bases matching TRBD2. The CDR3 sequence is 14 residues long. With 3 bases clipped from V and 9 bases from J, the junction kept 4 bases outside the gene matches. The DNA of the CDR3 is TGTGCCAGCAGTTTTAGCGGGAGGGCCGGTGAGCAGTTCTTC. Translation: CASSFSGRAGEQFF.

There are many counts of this clonotype. V usage is TRBV20-1 and J usage is TRBJ2-1; D is unclear. V was clipped by 3 bases and J by 6 bases, with 15 bases between them. CDR3 length: 14 amino acids. In germline, CDR1 is DFQATT, CDR2 SNEGSKA (reference sequence). The CDR3 is CSASHPLTPNEQFF. The CDR3 DNA is TGCAGTGCTAGTCATCCCCTCACGCCCAATGAGCAGTTCTTC.

There are many counts of this clonotype. This chain links TRBV25-1 with TRBJ1-1; no definite D call. This CDR3 has 13 amino acids. Germline assignment: CDR1 MGHDK and CDR2 SYGVNS. V gave up 3 bases and J gave up 6 bases, with 11 bases separating them. The CDR3 reads CASSERRVSEAFF. In DNA, the CDR3 is TGTGCCAGCAGTGAGCGTCGGGTATCTGAAGCTTTCTTT.

This clonotype was detected only a few times. CDR3 region: CASSWQGFNEKLFF. The CDR3, as DNA: TGTGCCAGCAGTTGGCAGGGGTTTAATGAAAAACTGTTTTTT. The rearrangement joins TRBV6-5 to TRBJ1-4; TRBD1 is a possible D gene (6 bases). The CDR3 runs 14 residues. Germline V gene data show CDR1 as MNHEY and CDR2 as SVGAGI. Trimming left V 4 bases short and J 4 bases short, with 10 bases between.

V is TRBV12-3 or TRBV12-4 and J is TRBJ1-5; D gene unclear. Trimming took 4 bases from V and 2 from J, leaving 9 bases between them. CDR3 length: 14 amino acids. This chain's CDR3 is CASSSPRGNQPQHF. CDR3 nucleotide sequence: TGTGCCAGCAGTTCTCCGCGCGGCAATCAGCCCCAGCATTTT.

The chain combines TRBV7-2 with TRBJ2-5, with 9 bases fitting TRBD1. Germline lookup yields CDR1 SGHTA and CDR2 FQGNSA. With V trimmed by 1 base and J by 5 bases, 5 bases remained unmatched. CDR3 length: 15 residues. The CDR3 loop reads CASSLVDRGGETQYF. The CDR3 DNA follows: TGTGCCAGCAGCTTAGTGGACAGGGGAGGTGAGACCCAGTACTTC.

This clonotype has more than one count but fewer than ten. Here the CDR3 DNA reads TGTGCCAGCAGCGTAGAAGAGGTTTGGCTAGCGGGCACCGGGGAGCTGTTTTTT. Encoded protein: CASSVEEVWLAGTGELFF. This chain uses TRBV9 with TRBJ2-2; 8 bases fit TRBD2. CDR3 length equals 18 residues. V lost 0 bases and J lost 4; bases outside the gene matches: 11. CDR1 is SGDLS and CDR2 is YYNGEE in the germline V gene.

The CDR3 sequence is CSASRGDSYNEQFF. The DNA for the CDR3 is TGCAGTGCTAGTCGGGGAGACTCCTACAATGAGCAGTTCTTC. V and J are TRBV20-1 and TRBJ2-1, with D possibly TRBD2 on 5 matching bases. There are 14 residues in the CDR3. V was trimmed by 3 bases and J by 0 bases, leaving 9 bases between them. Per the germline V gene, CDR1 is DFQATT and CDR2 is SNEGSKA (reference sequence).

This clonotype has a handful of counts. In DNA form, the CDR3 reads TGTGCCAGCTCAGCGGGAGCCACCGGGGAGCTGTTTTTT. It yields the protein CASSAGATGELFF. The chain is built from TRBV18 and TRBJ2-2; 7 nucleotides match TRBD2. In germline, CDR1 is KGHSH, CDR2 LQKENI. V shed 5 bases and J 4 bases; nucleotides not matched to a gene: 1. There are 13 residues in the CDR3.

This clonotype was picked up many times. The chain recombines TRBV20-1 with TRBJ2-7; D gene ambiguous. The CDR3 runs to 13 residues. The V gene's germline CDR1 is DFQATT and CDR2 SNEGSKA (reference sequence). V was trimmed by 5 bases and J by 0 bases, leaving 11 bases between them. The CDR3 sequence: CSAAPAHSYEQYF. The CDR3 DNA is TGCAGTGCTGCCCCAGCGCACTCCTACGAGCAGTACTTC.

The chain is built from TRBV5-1 and TRBJ2-3, with D unresolved. CDR3 size: 14 residues. V gave up 4 bases and J gave up 2 bases, with 11 bases separating them. Germline lookup yields CDR1 SGHRS and CDR2 YFSETQ. CDR3 DNA sequence: TGCGCCAGCAGCAGAGTACTGGACACAGATACGCAGTATTTT. Translating it yields CASSRVLDTDTQYF.

This clonotype was detected a few times. The V and J genes are TRBV12-3 or TRBV12-4 and TRBJ2-1; no clear D. V lost 3 bases to trimming and J lost 5 bases, with 8 bases between them. CDR3 length equals 13 residues. The CDR3 is CASSLPGNNEQFF. As DNA, the CDR3 is TGTGCCAGCAGTTTGCCAGGCAACAATGAGCAGTTCTTC.

The chain joins TRBV9 to TRBJ1-1; no reliable D call. V was shortened by 0 bases and J by 3 bases, with 9 bases between the two germline ends. Germline lookup yields CDR1 SGDLS and CDR2 YYNGEE. The CDR3 consists of 14 residues. CDR3 in amino acids: CASSVATIDTEAFF. CDR3 sequence (DNA): TGTGCCAGCAGCGTAGCCACAATAGACACTGAAGCTTTCTTT.